The entry that follows covers one TCR beta chain sequence. Its target is unknown. These data are taken from a study of lymphopenia after photon versus proton radiotherapy. Trimming took 6 bases from V and 0 from J; bases not matched to a gene: 7. In germline, CDR1 is MNHNS, CDR2 SASEGT. This CDR3 is built from 15 residues. Profiled with immunoSEQ multiplex PCR; TCRdb holds only in-frame clones, not every one. The sample holds under 75,000 clones; around 92% are singletons and the top ten take approximately 2.1%. Points from the study as a whole: Post-nadir diversity loss with photons came from oligoclonal expansion, particularly CD8+ Temra cells.

This sample comprised peripheral blood, obtained from a patient treated with photon-based radiotherapy. The chain uses TRBV6-1 and TRBJ1-1; 7 positions agree with TRBD1. The sequence came from a woman in her thirties or forties with cholangiocarcinoma. The CDR3 bases are TGTGCCAGCAGGACAGGGACTCGGATGAACACTGAAGCTTTCTTT. Its protein is CASRTGTRMNTEAFF.